These T cell receptor beta chains were read from a single sample in a study of technical replicates of blood from a few donors. Some clones are missing from TCRdb's copy, which holds only in-frame ones; the method was immunoSEQ multiplex PCR. The sample lists 60,000 to 90,000 clones, 95% seen once, with approximately 0.26% in the top ten. Specimen: T cells isolated from PBMCs. The receptor set was obtained from a human donor in good health. Both conserved end residues are part of each CDR3. A D gene is named only where the DNA matches it firmly. A clone size is listed for some rows: how often the clone was seen (once, few, many), or a class if it is expanded.

D gene	clone size	V gene	J gene	CDR3 DNA	CDR3 protein
TRBD2	NA	TRBV4-2	TRBJ2-5	TGTGCCAGCAGCCAAGGACTAGCGGGAGTCTTGGGCCAAGAGACCCAGTACTTC	CASSQGLAGVLGQETQYF
NA	once	TRBV5-1	TRBJ1-1	TGCGCCAGCAGCCCTGCTCAGGGTTGGGTGAACACTGAAGCTTTCTTT	CASSPAQGWVNTEAFF
NA	NA	TRBV11-2	TRBJ2-7	TGTGCCAGCAGCCAGGACTACGAGCAGTACTTC	CASSQDYEQYF
NA	once	TRBV11-2	TRBJ2-5	TGTGCCAGCAGCTTAGGATTTACTTCGGGGGGCGGAGAGACCCAGTACTTC	CASSLGFTSGGGETQYF
NA	NA	TRBV7-9	TRBJ1-1	TGTGCCAGCAGCTCTCCCAGAAGTGTCGGGGGTTTTGCTTTCTTT	CASSSPRSVGGFAFF
NA	NA	TRBV2	TRBJ2-7	TGTGCCAGCGAAGTAGGGGGACCCGCGGGCTTGAACTTC	CASEVGGPAGLNF
TRBD1	NA	TRBV4-1	TRBJ2-7	TGCGCCAGCAGCCCAGGGACAGGGGTCTACGAGCAGTACTTC	CASSPGTGVYEQYF
TRBD1	NA	TRBV4-1	TRBJ2-7	TGCGCCAGCAGCCAAGATGCGGGGGACAGGGGTTACGAGCAGTACTTC	CASSQDAGDRGYEQYF
TRBD2	NA	TRBV19	TRBJ2-1	TGTGCCAGTAGTTTAGCGGGAGGGAAGTACAATGAGCAGTTCTTC	CASSLAGGKYNEQFF
TRBD2	NA	TRBV6-4	TRBJ2-3	TGTGCCAGCAGTGCCACCCCCATTAGCGGGGGGGCAGCAGATACGCAGTATTTT	CASSATPISGGAADTQYF
TRBD2	NA	TRBV5-6	TRBJ2-5	TGTGCCAGCAGCTCCGGACTAGCGGGTATACAAGAGACCCAGTACTTC	CASSSGLAGIQETQYF
TRBD1	NA	TRBV5-8	TRBJ2-7	TGTGCCAGCAGCTTGGGGGGGACAGTTCGTGGGAACGAGCAGTACTTC	CASSLGGTVRGNEQYF
NA	NA	TRBV7-9	TRBJ2-1	TGTGCCAGCAGCTTAGCCGCGGAGTACAATGAGCAGTTCTTC	CASSLAAEYNEQFF
TRBD2	NA	TRBV9	TRBJ2-7	TGTGCCAGCAGCGCAGGGACGGACACCGGGACTAGTCCCTACGAGCAGTACTTC	CASSAGTDTGTSPYEQYF
TRBD2	NA	TRBV7-9	TRBJ2-1	TGTGCCAGCAGCTCCCTGGCGGGGGGTCAATACAATGAGCAGTTCTTC	CASSSLAGGQYNEQFF
TRBD1	NA	TRBV19	TRBJ2-7	TGTGCCAGTAGTCTCTCGGGACAGTACGAGCAGTACTTC	CASSLSGQYEQYF
NA	NA	TRBV9	TRBJ1-2	TGTGCCAGCAACAAGATGGGGGACTCGACCCCTATCTATGGCTACACCTTC	CASNKMGDSTPIYGYTF
NA	NA	TRBV20-1	TRBJ2-5	TGCAGTGCTAGGTTCGTGGAGACCCAGTACTTC	CSARFVETQYF
NA	NA	TRBV2	TRBJ1-1	TGTGCCAGCAGTGAATTTGGGGGCGGTGGGGCCAACACTGAAGCTTTCTTT	CASSEFGGGGANTEAFF
NA	NA	TRBV7-8	TRBJ1-5	TGTGCCAGCAGCCTAGGGGGAGTGGGCAATCAGCCCCAGCATTTT	CASSLGGVGNQPQHF
TRBD2	NA	TRBV7-3	TRBJ2-4	TGTGCCAGCACCGAGCCCCGACTAGCGGGGGGAATAGCCAAAAACATTCAGTACTTC	CASTEPRLAGGIAKNIQYF
TRBD1	NA	TRBV4-1	TRBJ1-5	TGCGCCAGCAGGCCGACCGGGACAGGGGCATCTCAGCCCCAGCATTTT	CASRPTGTGASQPQHF
NA	once	TRBV4-1	TRBJ2-1	TGCGCCAGCAGCCAAGATAGCGGCCAAGACAATGAGCAGTTCTTC	CASSQDSGQDNEQFF
TRBD1	NA	TRBV27	TRBJ1-5	TGTGCCAGCAGCTCTAGGACAGGGGGATTTCGCAATCAGCCCCAGCATTTT	CASSSRTGGFRNQPQHF
NA	once	TRBV4-2	TRBJ1-2	TGTGCCAGCAGCCAAGATTTCGGACAAGGCTATGGCTACACCTTC	CASSQDFGQGYGYTF
NA	NA	TRBV7-9	TRBJ1-4	TGTGCCAGCAGCTTAAGTTTCGGAGGGAAGAATGAAAAACTGTTTTTT	CASSLSFGGKNEKLFF
TRBD1	once	TRBV4-1	TRBJ1-4	TGCGCCAGCAGGGAGGTAGGGACAGCGGATGAAAAACTGTTTTTT	CASREVGTADEKLFF
NA	NA	TRBV14	TRBJ1-1	TGTGCCAGCAGCCAAGAATGGGCCAGAAGCACTGAAGCTTTCTTT	CASSQEWARSTEAFF
TRBD2	NA	TRBV11-2	TRBJ2-3	TGTGCCAGCAGCTCCCTTGGGACTAGCGGGAGTTCAGATACGCAGTATTTT	CASSSLGTSGSSDTQYF